Shown below are 15 T cell receptor beta chains from a single sample sequenced in a study of blood T cell repertoires in COVID-19. Assay used: immunoSEQ multiplex PCR; TCRdb lists only in-frame clones, some missing. The data show around 25,000 clones, around 84% seen once. Sequenced: peripheral blood. All receptors come from a woman aged 80 or over with acute or convalescent COVID-19.

V usage is TRBV7-2 and J usage is TRBJ2-3, with 11 bases aligning to TRBD2. In germline, CDR1 is SGHTA, CDR2 FQGNSA. The CDR3 has 16 amino acids. The trim removed 6 bases at V and 4 bases at J, leaving 9 bases unmatched. The CDR3 here is CASRVTSGSFPDTQYF. CDR3 in DNA: TGTGCCAGCAGAGTAACTAGCGGGAGTTTCCCAGATACGCAGTATTTT.

The DNA for the CDR3 is TGTGCCAGCAGCTTGACAGGGTTCCAAGAGACCCAGTACTTC. It codes for CASSLTGFQETQYF. This chain joins TRBV7-9 and TRBJ2-5, with 7 bases fitting TRBD1. The length of the CDR3 is 14 residues. With 3 bases clipped from V and 1 base from J, the junction kept 2 bases outside the gene matches. Per germline, CDR1 SEHNR and CDR2 FQNEAQ (reference sequence). Supplemented by reference TRBV7-9 and TRBJ2-5, the full variable domain reads DTGVSQNPRHKITKRGQNVTFRCDPISEHNRLYWYRQTLGQGPEFLTYFQNEAQLEKSRLLSDRFSAERPKGSFSTLEIQRTEQGDSAMYLCASSLTGFQETQYFGPGTRLLVL.

The chain links TRBV29-1 to TRBJ2-1; D may be TRBD2 (5 bases). Trimming stripped 3 bases from V and 6 bases from J, with 6 bases between. The germline V gene encodes CDR1 SQVTM and CDR2 ANQGSEA. The CDR3 contains 11 residues. In DNA form, the CDR3 reads TGCAGCGTTGAGGAGGCCAATGAGCAGTTCTTC. Its protein product is CSVEEANEQFF.

This clone was observed a few times. This chain uses TRBV7-2 with TRBJ2-1; a possible D gene is TRBD2 (6 bases). CDR1 and CDR2 from the germline V gene are SGHTA and FQGNSA. The germline V and J ends were trimmed by 5 bases and 8 bases, with 19 bases remaining between them. CDR3 length equals 15 residues. CDR3 bases: TGTGCCAGCAGCCCCCTGGGTGGGGGGTACGATGAGCAGTTCTTC. Encoded protein: CASSPLGGGYDEQFF.

V and J are TRBV9 and TRBJ2-5; TRBD1 aligns across 8 bases. Germline loops: CDR1 SGDLS, CDR2 YYNGEE. The CDR3 runs 16 residues. The V segment lost 1 base and the J segment 0 bases; nucleotides outside the gene matches: 5. The CDR3 spells CASSVLDRENQETQYF. The CDR3 nucleotides read TGTGCCAGCAGCGTACTGGACAGGGAAAACCAAGAGACCCAGTACTTC.

The CDR3 spells CATSDGSDRSPGELFF. The CDR3 coding sequence is TGTGCCACCAGTGATGGGAGCGATAGAAGCCCCGGGGAGCTGTTTTTT. The chain employs TRBV24-1 and TRBJ2-2; D may be TRBD2 (5 bases). In germline, CDR1 is KGHDR, CDR2 SFDVKD. The CDR3 is 16 residues long. Trimming took 3 bases from V and 6 from J, leaving 16 bases between them.

The J gene is TRBJ2-3, the V gene TRBV6-2 or TRBV6-3; D is ambiguous. Germline lookup yields CDR1 MNHEY and CDR2 SVGEGT. The CDR3 is made up of 16 amino acids. Trimming cost V 6 bases and J 0 bases, with 16 bases left between them. The CDR3, as DNA: TGTGCCAGCAGCCTTTTGAGTAGACTTAGCACAGATACGCAGTATTTT. Its protein product is CASSLLSRLSTDTQYF.

The chain's CDR3 is CAWSVRQGYSYEQYF. As DNA, the CDR3 is TGTGCCTGGAGTGTACGACAGGGATACTCCTACGAGCAGTACTTC. The gene calls are TRBV30 and TRBJ2-7; 7 nucleotides align to TRBD1. Germline V gene data show CDR1 as GTSNPN and CDR2 as SVGIG (reference sequence). The CDR3 is 15 residues long. V lost 0 bases to trimming and J lost 0 bases; unmatched junction nucleotides: 5.

The chain recombines TRBV3-1 (or the pseudogene TRBV3-2) with TRBJ1-2; D not certain. This CDR3 spans 13 amino acids. Trimming removed 2 bases at V and 8 bases at J, with 12 bases between. Germline assignment: CDR1 LGHDT and CDR2 YNNKEL (reference sequence). CDR3 in amino acids: CASSQSSVRGYTF. DNA for the CDR3: TGTGCCAGCAGCCAAAGTTCGGTGAGAGGCTACACCTTC.

J is TRBJ1-1 and V is TRBV5-1; 9 bases are shared with TRBD1. The CDR3 has 18 amino acids. Germline values: CDR1 SGHRS, CDR2 YFSETQ. V lost 0 bases to trimming and J lost 5 bases; unmatched junction nucleotides: 14. The CDR3 bases are TGCGCCAGCAGCTTGGAGGGACAGGGCAGTAGAATGAGGACTGAAGCTTTCTTT. This gives the protein CASSLEGQGSRMRTEAFF.

This clone is a singleton in its sample. The chain joins TRBV7-8 to TRBJ1-5, with TRBD1 as a possible D gene (5 bases). Looked up from germline, CDR1 is SGHVS and CDR2 is FQNEAQ. The CDR3 contains 14 residues. Trimming took 0 bases from V and 2 from J, leaving 5 bases between them. CDR3 sequence (DNA): TGTGCCAGCAGCTTAGCCAGGGGCAATCAGCCCCAGCATTTT. The encoded protein is CASSLARGNQPQHF.

The CDR3 is CASSYSRLAGSGELFF. CDR3 bases: TGTGCCAGCAGTTACTCGCGCCTAGCGGGGTCCGGGGAGCTGTTTTTT. The genes are TRBV6-2 or TRBV6-3 and TRBJ2-2, with 9 nucleotides matching TRBD2. Germline V gives CDR1 MNHEY, CDR2 SVGEGT. V shed 0 bases and J 6 bases; nucleotides not matched to a gene: 5. The CDR3 contains 16 residues.

This clone was seen only once. The V gene is TRBV5-4, the J gene TRBJ1-3, with D possibly matching TRBD1 (6 bases). Germline loops: CDR1 SGHNT, CDR2 YYREEE (reference sequence). This CDR3 is built from 16 residues. The V end was cut by 4 bases, the J end by 0 bases, with 14 bases between. In DNA form, the CDR3 reads TGTGCCAGCAGCCTCGCCACAGGGTACTCTGGAAACACCATATATTTT. Its translation: CASSLATGYSGNTIYF.

The V and J genes are TRBV24-1 and TRBJ1-3, with D possibly being TRBD1 (6 bases). The CDR3 runs 16 residues. Per germline, CDR1 KGHDR and CDR2 SFDVKD. The V end lost 6 bases, the J end lost 3 bases, and 17 bases lay between the germline ends. The CDR3 spells CATSSGDRGDGNTIYF. CDR3 nucleotide sequence: TGTGCCACCAGTTCAGGGGACCGAGGGGATGGAAACACCATATATTTT.

V and J are TRBV20-1 and TRBJ1-1, with D possibly TRBD1 on 5 matching bases. The germline V gene has CDR1 DFQATT and CDR2 SNEGSKA (reference sequence). The CDR3 length is 13 residues. Trimming shortened V by 3 bases and J by 6 bases, and 14 bases separated the two germline ends. CDR3 DNA: TGCAGTGCTAGTACCCGCGGGGGGGCTGAAGCTTTCTTT. Its translation is CSASTRGGAEAFF.